The TCR beta chain under discussion was sequenced for a study of TIL therapy for anti-PD-1-resistant metastatic lung cancer. Study-level information: Median tumor PD-L1 proportion score was approximately 6.3%. Most patients had lung adenocarcinoma.

Study-wide findings and caveats: Compared with baseline intratumoral T cells, expanded TIL cultures were more clonal and less diverse (approximately 6% vs 31%). Many TIL product clones were absent from baseline tumor, suggesting clonal contraction.

Sample time point: pre-treatment sample, taken before nivolumab and TIL therapy. Most excised metastases sampled were pleural nodules or supraclavicular lymph nodes. This was the immunoSEQ v3 assay. Sequencing was performed with immunoSEQ multiplex PCR; in TCRdb, only in-frame clones are kept and a portion is missing. This sample has about 50,000 clones, with 70% to 85% found just once. A note on this clone: Its antigen is unidentified.

CDR1 and CDR2 from the germline V gene are SGHRS and YFSETQ. There are 14 residues in the CDR3. Trimming took off 0 bases at V and 4 bases at J, with 10 bases between the two ends. This specimen consisted of tumor tissue, obtained at baseline. V gene TRBV5-1 combines with J gene TRBJ1-2; D not certain. The sequence was obtained from a person aged 25-80 years with non-small cell lung cancer. The CDR3 sequence is CASSLDGSSYGYTF. Written as DNA, the CDR3 is TGCGCCAGCAGCTTGGACGGCAGCTCCTATGGCTACACCTTC.